These 16 T cell receptor beta chains were all obtained from the same sample, sequenced in a study. Cells sorted as Tregs were CD4+, CD25+ and CD127-/low. TCRdb recomputed calls from the 5' RACE reads with MiXCR, one row per CDR3 protein. The sample lists about 59,000 distinct CDR3 sequences, about 20% occurring once. The sequencing sample was made of tumor-infiltrating Tregs sorted from the breast tumor. The receptors here all came from a female donor with breast cancer.

A word on this clonotype: At one of its ends the junction is not consistent with the germline gene, which may arise from a read error. J is TRBJ2-7 and V is TRBV28; D possibly corresponds to TRBD1 (5 bases). Per germline, CDR1 MDHEN and CDR2 SYDVKM. The CDR3 runs to 12 residues. The CDR3 reads CASSLDSYEQDF. The CDR3 nucleotides are TGTGCCAGCAGTTTAGACAGCTACGAGCAGGACTTC.

This clonotype was observed at least ten times. This chain uses TRBV9 with TRBJ2-1; the D is unclear. The CDR3 has 16 amino acids. Germline loops: CDR1 SGDLS, CDR2 YYNGEE. V was clipped by 3 bases and J by 0 bases, with 13 bases between them. The DNA for the CDR3 is TGTGCCAGCAGCGCAGAACGGGTGAGCTCCTACAATGAGCAGTTCTTC. Translated, it gives CASSAERVSSYNEQFF.

V usage is TRBV12-3 or TRBV12-4 and J usage is TRBJ2-5; D is possibly TRBD2 (6 bases). This CDR3 is built from 14 residues. With 6 bases removed from V and 4 bases from J, the gap between germline ends came to 15 bases. The CDR3 sequence: CASSPAVGRETQYF. The CDR3 DNA sequence: TGTGCCAGCAGCCCGGCCGTCGGGAGAGAGACCCAGTACTTC.

This clonotype was detected a few times. The chain uses TRBV5-1 and TRBJ2-7; 10 bases map to TRBD2. Germline lookup yields CDR1 SGHRS and CDR2 YFSETQ. The V gene end was trimmed by 1 base and the J gene end by 3 bases; junction bases not matched to a gene: 1. The CDR3 loop spans 14 amino acids. The CDR3 loop is CASSLRTSGYEQYF. The CDR3, as DNA: TGCGCCAGCAGCTTGAGGACTAGCGGCTACGAGCAGTACTTC.

The table lists this clonotype with a few counts. The chain carries TRBV20-1 and TRBJ2-3, with D possibly matching TRBD2 (5 bases). V shed 6 bases and J shed 5 bases, with 18 bases lying between them. CDR1 and CDR2 from the germline V gene are DFQATT and SNEGSKA (reference sequence). The CDR3 has 14 amino acids. CDR3 bases: TGCAGTGCCCCTAGGAGAGAAAGCGGAGATACGCAGTATTTT. It specifies CSAPRRESGDTQYF.

By its share, this clonotype is medium-sized. The chain couples TRBV5-1 to TRBJ1-2; TRBD1 matches at 7 bases. Losses at the gene ends were 2 bases for V and 0 bases for J; bases not matched to a gene: 1. In germline, CDR1 is SGHRS, CDR2 YFSETQ. There are 14 residues in the CDR3. The DNA of the CDR3 is TGCGCCAGCAGCTTAACAGGGGCTAACTATGGCTACACCTTC. Translated: CASSLTGANYGYTF.

This clonotype was counted only a few times. This chain uses TRBV10-3 with TRBJ2-7; D assignment may be TRBD1 or TRBD2 (6 bases each). Per germline, CDR1 ENHRY and CDR2 SYGVKD. V was cut by 6 bases and J by 2 bases, with 23 bases left in between. The CDR3 is 17 residues long. CDR3 coding DNA: TGTGCCATCAGCGATTCACCAGGGGCAGGGAGGACCTACGAGCAGTACTTC. Protein sequence: CAISDSPGAGRTYEQYF.

The rearrangement uses TRBV7-2 and TRBJ2-6, with D possibly matching TRBD1 (5 bases). V lost 3 bases and J 4 bases, leaving 13 bases between the germline ends. CDR3 length: 16 amino acids. CDR1 and CDR2 from the germline V gene are SGHTA and FQGNSA. CDR3 protein: CASSLVSGAGANVLTF. Here the CDR3 DNA reads TGTGCCAGCAGCTTGGTTTCTGGGGCAGGGGCCAACGTCCTGACTTTC.

In its sample, this clonotype was seen many times. The V call is TRBV5-6, the J call TRBJ2-5; D tentatively reads TRBD1 or TRBD2 (6 bases each). The CDR3 is 16 amino acids. Germline values: CDR1 SGHDT, CDR2 YYEEEE. V lost 4 bases, J lost 1 base, and 17 bases lay in between. CDR3: CASSPSTGATQETQYF. CDR3 bases: TGTGCCAGCAGCCCTAGTACGGGGGCCACCCAAGAGACCCAGTACTTC.

The chain carries TRBV6-5 and TRBJ1-3, with D perhaps matching TRBD1 (5 bases). Germline CDR1 and CDR2: MNHEY and SVGAGI. The ends were cut back, 7 bases at V and 0 bases at J, with 16 bases in the middle. This CDR3 is 16 amino acids long. The CDR3 DNA is TGTGCCAGCAAGGAGCGGGGGACGATCTCTGGAAACACCATATATTTT. Its protein is CASKERGTISGNTIYF.

This clonotype was recorded a few times. The chain employs TRBV6-1 and TRBJ2-7, with 7 nucleotides matching TRBD1. CDR1 and CDR2 (germline): MNHNS, SASEGT. This CDR3 spans 13 amino acids. Losses at the gene ends were 6 bases for V and 7 bases for J; bases not matched to a gene: 9. The CDR3 sequence: CASRMRQGREQYF. As DNA, the CDR3 is TGTGCCAGCAGGATGAGACAGGGTCGGGAGCAGTACTTC.

This clonotype was counted between two and nine times. The rearrangement links TRBV6-5 to TRBJ1-1, with 10 bases aligning to TRBD1. V was clipped by 6 bases and J by 4 bases; unmatched bases: 14. The germline V gene encodes CDR1 MNHEY and CDR2 SVGAGI. CDR3 length: 17 amino acids. Here the CDR3 reads CASSRMPRTGGGTEAFF. The CDR3 DNA reads TGTGCCAGCAGCCGAATGCCCCGGACAGGGGGGGGCACTGAAGCTTTCTTT.

The table lists this clonotype with a few counts. The chain employs TRBV24-1 and TRBJ1-2; D perhaps matches TRBD1 (5 bases). The CDR3 runs to 13 residues. V was clipped by 5 bases and J by 10 bases, with 16 bases between them. From germline, CDR1 is KGHDR and CDR2 SFDVKD. CDR3 coding DNA: TGTGCCACCAGTGCAGGGCTAAACAGCCACTACACCTTC. Its protein product is CATSAGLNSHYTF.

This clonotype was counted a few times. The chain couples TRBV5-1 to TRBJ1-3; D remains ambiguous. V lost 3 bases and J 0 bases, leaving 13 bases between the germline ends. The V gene's germline CDR1 is SGHRS and CDR2 YFSETQ. The CDR3 extends over 16 amino acids. Written as DNA, the CDR3 is TGCGCCAGCAGCTACAGCTGGAGTAACTCTGGAAACACCATATATTTT. It is translated as CASSYSWSNSGNTIYF.

V gene TRBV6-5 combines with J gene TRBJ2-3; tentatively, D is TRBD1 or TRBD2 (5 bases each). The CDR3 covers 16 residues. Germline V gives CDR1 MNHEY, CDR2 SVGAGI. The V and J ends lost 4 bases and 2 bases respectively, with 16 bases between them. CDR3 protein: CASSSTPGRITDTQYF. As DNA, the CDR3 is TGTGCCAGCAGTTCGACACCGGGACGGATCACAGATACGCAGTATTTT.

This clonotype came up many times. V is TRBV20-1 and J is TRBJ1-1; D not resolved. With 3 bases removed from V and 7 bases from J, the gap between germline ends came to 6 bases. This CDR3 region has 10 residues. Germline-derived CDR1 and CDR2 are DFQATT and SNEGSKA (reference sequence). CDR3 residues: CSARFIEAFF. CDR3 DNA sequence: TGCAGTGCTAGGTTCATTGAAGCTTTCTTT.